The rows below give T cell receptor beta chains drawn from one sample of a study of CD8 T cells in Susac syndrome. Each CDR3 protein gets one entry after TCRdb re-called the immunoSEQ multiplex PCR reads with MiXCR. The sample carries 160,000 or so distinct CDR3 sequences, 94% recorded once. Specimen: CD4+ T cells from PBMCs. The receptors were sampled from a human donor with Susac syndrome. Each CDR3 is given without its conserved first and last residue.

cdr3_aa	j_call	v_call
ASSFSRGDDTQY	TRBJ2-3	TRBV27
ASTLENTDTQY	TRBJ2-3	TRBV2
AWSTNKDSANTEAF	TRBJ1-1	TRBV30
ASSVFGTPQETQY	TRBJ2-5	TRBV12-3/TRBV12-4
SATTGEGGYT	TRBJ1-2	TRBV20-1
ASSPSGSDWETQY	TRBJ2-5	TRBV9
ASSYSRQSGYGYT	TRBJ1-2	TRBV6-2/TRBV6-3
ASSRDVGNTGELF	TRBJ2-2	TRBV7-9
SGRTGASTEAF	TRBJ1-1	TRBV29-1
ASSQDLTSVTEAF	TRBJ1-1	TRBV4-2
SAPGTSGVPQETQY	TRBJ2-5	TRBV20-1
AWSVKTGRGTEAF	TRBJ1-1	TRBV30
ASSLGGSYASNEQF	TRBJ2-1	TRBV7-8
AWWTGGNYGYT	TRBJ1-2	TRBV30
ASSQTLAGGQY	TRBJ2-3	TRBV4-1
ASSDSRFSGANVLT	TRBJ2-6	TRBV6-4
ASSYPAEETQY	TRBJ2-5	TRBV5-1
AWSVGSTSGGRETQY	TRBJ2-5	TRBV30
ASSPSPGQDSPLH	TRBJ1-6	TRBV18
ASNRRGETQY	TRBJ2-5	TRBV2
ASSWDRVDGYT	TRBJ1-2	TRBV5-1
ATSRARNYEQY	TRBJ2-7	TRBV15
ASSEERQQPQH	TRBJ1-5	TRBV2
SATETSGLHTDTQY	TRBJ2-3	TRBV20-1
ASSLVRDSTDTQY	TRBJ2-3	TRBV7-2
ASSFAGGTGELF	TRBJ2-2	TRBV5-6
AISDVPTGSSTDTQY	TRBJ2-3	TRBV10-3
SAERMTSGLNEQF	TRBJ2-1	TRBV20-1
SVGPGQGYGYT	TRBJ1-2	TRBV29-1
SAATGSNEKLF	TRBJ1-4	TRBV20-1
ASSPSTGEPQH	TRBJ1-5	TRBV7-2
ASRMGQVGETQY	TRBJ2-5	TRBV12-3/TRBV12-4
ASSYWGTENTGELF	TRBJ2-2	TRBV6-5
ASSLGDFNEKLF	TRBJ1-4	TRBV5-1
AARDEGNQPQH	TRBJ1-5	TRBV7-3
ASSQRGSAETQY	TRBJ2-5	TRBV3-1
SALDRSQETQY	TRBJ2-5	TRBV20-1
ASTIADSNQPQH	TRBJ1-5	TRBV2
ASSEGRDRAQPQH	TRBJ1-5	TRBV2
ASSFGTTGGYEQY	TRBJ2-7	TRBV5-1
SARNTGKSNTEAF	TRBJ1-1	TRBV20-1
ASSQVLTTDTQY	TRBJ2-3	TRBV4-1
AWSVRQSKGRAEAF	TRBJ1-1	TRBV30
SARVGTQPQH	TRBJ1-5	TRBV20-1
ASSLGGQGLSPLH	TRBJ1-6	TRBV11-2
ASSPVGRPGEAF	TRBJ1-1	TRBV6-1
SAEQGGRQPQH	TRBJ1-5	TRBV20-1
ASSLARRGNQPQH	TRBJ1-5	TRBV12-3/TRBV12-4
ASQKGGREETQY	TRBJ2-5	TRBV2
ASSERDTQLGSYNSPLH	TRBJ1-6	TRBV9
ASSLGGAGTEQF	TRBJ2-1	TRBV7-7